Here is one T cell receptor beta chain with its context. The antigen is unknown. Produced via immunoSEQ multiplex PCR; TCRdb's table is partial and in-frame only. The sample lists roughly 10,000 clones; 65% to 80% were seen once. These data come from a study of circulating tumor DNA in untreated peripheral T-cell lymphoma. The study's findings and limits: Tumor-specific clonotypes were found in less than 85% of patients.

This tumor tissue came from a pretreatment baseline collection. The specimen sequenced was tumor tissue. This clonotype originated in a human donor with peripheral T-cell lymphoma.

Here the CDR3 reads CATSSLPDRTRNTIYF. CDR3 nucleotides: TGTGCCACCAGCAGCCTTCCTGACAGGACCAGAAACACCATATATTTT. The chain has TRBV15 and TRBJ1-3, with a weak D call TRBD1 (6 bases). Germline CDR1 and CDR2: LNHNV and YYDKDF (reference sequence). The CDR3 consists of 16 residues. Trimming shortened V by 3 bases and J by 5 bases, and 17 bases separated the two germline ends.